Shown below are 23 T cell receptor beta chains from a single sample sequenced in a study of vaccination and CD4 T cells after COVID-19. Treatment in this sample: approximately 10-day PBMC culture with coronavirus spike peptide pools or control peptides (ViraFEST assay). The Oncomine TCR Beta short-read assay was what sequenced the DNA obtained from cultured CD4+ T cells. TCRdb redid the calling of the PCR reads with MiXCR, one entry per CDR3 protein. Found here are around 12,000 distinct CDR3 sequences, under 55% of them singletons; the top ten hold 20% to 25%. Which antigens these TCRs recognize remains unknown. Sequenced sample: CD4+ T cells from blood, cultured in vitro. The receptor source for this set is a human donor who had recovered from COVID-19.

The V and J genes are TRBV2 and TRBJ1-5; possibly TRBD1 for D (6 bases). The V gene's germline CDR1 is SNHLY and CDR2 FYNNEI. The CDR3 consists of 15 residues. V shed 4 bases and J shed 3 bases, with 13 bases lying between them. CDR3 coding DNA: TGTGCCAGCAGTGTACTCACAGGGTCCAATCAGCCCCAGCATTTT. It is translated as CASSVLTGSNQPQHF.

This clonotype turned up a few times. The chain uses TRBV20-1 and TRBJ2-2; 8 bases fit TRBD1. The CDR3 sequence is 14 residues long. V trimming: 3 bases; J trimming: 6 bases; junction bases outside the gene matches: 6. Germline values: CDR1 DFQATT, CDR2 SNEGSKA (reference sequence). CDR3 bases: TGCAGTGCTAGTCAGGGGGCTAGGTCCGGGGAGCTGTTTTTT. Its protein is CSASQGARSGELFF.

V is TRBV7-2 and J is TRBJ1-4; 9 bases map to TRBD1. Germline V CDR1 and CDR2: SGHTA, FQGNSA. The CDR3 spans 15 residues. V lost 2 bases to trimming and J lost 5 bases; unmatched junction nucleotides: 3. This CDR3 is CASSLFGQGNEKLFF. The CDR3 region has the DNA TGTGCCAGCAGCTTATTTGGACAGGGGAATGAAAAACTGTTTTTT.

This clonotype was seen a few times. The V gene is TRBV2, the J gene TRBJ2-5, with D perhaps given as TRBD1 or TRBD2 (5 bases each). This CDR3 region has 14 residues. The germline gives CDR1 SNHLY, CDR2 FYNNEI. V was shortened by 7 bases and J by 4 bases, with 16 bases between the two germline ends. CDR3 bases: TGTGCCAGCAACCCTGGGGGTCCAGGAGAGACCCAGTACTTC. It is translated as CASNPGGPGETQYF.

The genes are TRBV20-1 and TRBJ1-1; D unresolved. In germline, CDR1 is DFQATT, CDR2 SNEGSKA (reference sequence). The V and J ends lost 0 bases and 3 bases respectively, with 11 bases between them. The CDR3 consists of 14 residues. CDR3 sequence: CSARDVLADTEAFF. CDR3 bases: TGCAGTGCTAGAGACGTACTGGCAGACACTGAAGCTTTCTTT.

The CDR3 nucleotides read TGTGCCAGCACCCTATACACCAAAAAGGCTTTCTTT. Its protein is CASTLYTKKAFF. The V gene is TRBV12-3 or TRBV12-4, the J gene TRBJ1-1; D is unresolved. The length of the CDR3 is 12 residues. Trimming pared 7 bases from V and 11 bases from J, leaving 17 bases between.

This clonotype occurred a few times. V and J are TRBV30 and TRBJ2-5; D gene ambiguous. Germline V gives CDR1 GTSNPN, CDR2 SVGIG (reference sequence). V was cut by 0 bases and J by 5 bases, with 16 bases left in between. The CDR3 covers 15 residues. CDR3: CAWSVGSSRTETQYF. DNA of the CDR3: TGTGCCTGGAGTGTGGGTAGCAGCCGAACTGAGACCCAGTACTTC.

This clonotype was observed a few times. J is TRBJ2-2 and V is TRBV5-6; 7 bases are shared with TRBD1. Germline V gene sequence: CDR1 SGHDT, CDR2 YYEEEE. Germline trimming cut 3 bases from V and 5 bases from J; bases unmatched to any gene: 4. The CDR3 length is 14 residues. The CDR3 DNA is TGTGCCAGCAGCTGGGACAGATCGACCGGGGAGCTGTTTTTT. Protein product: CASSWDRSTGELFF. Looking up the rest from reference TRBV5-6 and TRBJ2-2 gives the full variable domain: DAGVTQSPTHLIKTRGQQVTLRCSPKSGHDTVSWYQQALGQGPQFIFQYYEEEERQRGNFPDRFSGHQFPNYSSELNVNALLLGDSALYLCASSWDRSTGELFFGEGSRLTVL.

This chain links TRBV19 with TRBJ1-2; no clear D. CDR1 is LNHDA and CDR2 is SQIVND in the germline V gene (reference sequence). The CDR3 extends over 11 amino acids. Trimming removed 5 bases from V and 4 bases from J, with 5 bases in between. The DNA for the CDR3 is TGTGCCAGTAGTGTCGGCTATGGCTACACCTTC. It translates to CASSVGYGYTF.

The rearrangement joins TRBV2 to TRBJ2-2; 11 nucleotides agree with TRBD1. The V gene end was trimmed by 5 bases and the J gene end by 6 bases; junction bases not matched to a gene: 5. Germline assignment: CDR1 SNHLY and CDR2 FYNNEI. The length of the CDR3 is 15 residues. The CDR3 protein is CASSTGTGGSGELFF. The CDR3 nucleotides are TGTGCCAGCAGTACCGGGACAGGGGGATCCGGGGAGCTGTTTTTT.

As DNA, the CDR3 is TGTGCCAGCAGCCACCGGGACGACACAGATACGCAGTATTTT. Translation: CASSHRDDTDTQYF. This rearrangement joins TRBV11-2 to TRBJ2-3; D may match TRBD1 or TRBD2 (5 bases each). Trimming pared 5 bases from V and 2 bases from J, leaving 11 bases between. The germline V gene has CDR1 SGHAT and CDR2 FQNNGV. The CDR3 covers 14 residues.

This clonotype has just a few counts. The chain carries TRBV27 and TRBJ2-1; 7 positions match TRBD2. The junction had 16 bases not matched to a gene; V was cut back by 8 bases and J by 3 bases. Germline assignment: CDR1 MNHEY and CDR2 SMNVEV (reference sequence). There are 17 residues in the CDR3. The CDR3 reads CASLRDYKLYFYNEQFF. In nucleotides, the CDR3 is TGTGCCAGCCTACGGGACTATAAACTATACTTCTACAATGAGCAGTTCTTC.

The J gene is TRBJ2-3, the V gene TRBV4-1; D is uncertain. CDR3 length: 16 amino acids. Between the trimmed V and J ends, which lost 5 bases and 0 bases, there was a span of 15 bases. CDR1 is MGHRA, CDR2 YSYEKL, per germline. Written as DNA, the CDR3 is TGCGCCAGCAGCAAAAAACCTGTCGAGAGCACAGATACGCAGTATTTT. As protein: CASSKKPVESTDTQYF.

The sample holds a few counts of this clonotype. The chain carries TRBV20-1 and TRBJ2-3; 10 bases are a match to TRBD1. This CDR3 contains 15 residues. CDR1 and CDR2 (germline): DFQATT, SNEGSKA (reference sequence). V gave up 5 bases and J gave up 2 bases; unmatched junction bases: 7. The CDR3 is CSAATGQGNTDTQYF. The CDR3, as DNA: TGCAGTGCTGCTACGGGACAGGGGAACACAGATACGCAGTATTTT.

This clonotype was seen a few times. The gene calls are TRBV7-3 and TRBJ2-2; a possible D gene is TRBD2 (6 bases). The V end lost 5 bases, the J end lost 1 base, and 14 bases lay between the germline ends. The CDR3 has 16 amino acids. The germline V gene has CDR1 SGHTA and CDR2 FQGTGA. CDR3 nucleotide sequence: TGTGCCAGCAGCCAATCGGGACTCAAGAACACCGGGGAGCTGTTTTTT. Protein sequence: CASSQSGLKNTGELFF. The full variable domain, completed using reference TRBV7-3 and TRBJ2-2, is GAGVSQTPSNKVTEKGKYVELRCDPISGHTALYWYRQSLGQGPEFLIYFQGTGAADDSGLPNDRFFAVRPEGSVSTLKIQRTERGDSAVYLCASSQSGLKNTGELFFGEGSRLTVL.

This clonotype has a handful of counts. The V and J genes are TRBV2 and TRBJ2-5, with D perhaps TRBD1 or TRBD2 (7 bases each). This CDR3 contains 13 residues. V was pared by 6 bases and J by 4 bases, with 12 bases between. Germline V gives CDR1 SNHLY, CDR2 FYNNEI. As DNA, the CDR3 is TGTGCCAGCAGGACAGGGAGGGGAGAGACCCAGTACTTC. This codes for CASRTGRGETQYF.

The chain is built from TRBV6-1 and TRBJ2-3, with D perhaps TRBD2 (5 bases). This CDR3 contains 10 residues. V lost 8 bases to trimming and J lost 9 bases, with 9 bases between them. Germline values: CDR1 MNHNS, CDR2 SASEGT. The DNA for the CDR3 is TGTGCCAGCGAGTGGAGGACGCAGTATTTT. Amino acids: CASEWRTQYF.

This clonotype has only a few counts. The rearrangement joins TRBV20-1 to TRBJ1-2; TRBD1 matches at 9 bases. The CDR3 covers 17 residues. Germline loops: CDR1 DFQATT, CDR2 SNEGSKA (reference sequence). Trimming cost V 3 bases and J 2 bases; bases outside gene matches: 13. This CDR3 reads CSARPPPGQGRNYGYTF. The CDR3 coding sequence is TGCAGTGCTAGGCCACCCCCCGGACAGGGGCGCAACTATGGCTACACCTTC.

The chain combines TRBV7-9 with TRBJ2-1; tentatively, D is TRBD2 (5 bases). The CDR3 contains 15 residues. Germline CDR1 and CDR2: SEHNR and FQNEAQ (reference sequence). Trimming shortened V by 6 bases and J by 9 bases, and 21 bases separated the two germline ends. CDR3 nucleotide sequence: TGTGCCAGCAGTCCTAATAGCGCGCCCGCGCGTGAGCAGTTCTTC. It yields the protein CASSPNSAPAREQFF.

This clonotype appeared a few times. CDR3 nucleotide sequence: TGTGCCAGCAGCTTATCTACAAACTCTGGAAACACCATATATTTT. Amino acid sequence: CASSLSTNSGNTIYF. The chain couples TRBV7-2 to TRBJ1-3; D unclear. V dropped 2 bases and J dropped 0 bases, with 8 bases sitting between them. CDR3 size: 15 residues. Germline V gives CDR1 SGHTA, CDR2 FQGNSA.

The chain recombines TRBV4-1 with TRBJ2-5; no clear D gene. The CDR3 extends over 15 amino acids. Germline CDR1 reads MGHRA; CDR2 reads YSYEKL. V gave up 1 base and J gave up 0 bases, with 9 bases separating them. DNA for the CDR3: TGCGCCAGCAGCCAAGCGACACCGCACCAAGAGACCCAGTACTTC. It encodes CASSQATPHQETQYF.

This clonotype was detected only a few times. The chain links TRBV20-1 to TRBJ2-3, with 15 nucleotides matching TRBD2. The CDR3 has 20 amino acids. CDR1 is DFQATT and CDR2 is SNEGSKA in the germline V gene (reference sequence). The V segment lost 0 bases and the J segment 0 bases; nucleotides outside the gene matches: 10. The CDR3 is CSARDLFRTSGRASTDTQYF. For the CDR3, the DNA is TGCAGTGCTAGAGATCTATTTAGGACTAGCGGGAGGGCTAGCACAGATACGCAGTATTTT.

DNA for the CDR3: TGTGCCAGCCTAGGACAGGGGGCCTACGAGCAGTACTTC. It yields the protein CASLGQGAYEQYF. The rearrangement links TRBV7-9 to TRBJ2-7, with 10 bases that match TRBD1. Germline assignment: CDR1 SEHNR and CDR2 FQNEAQ (reference sequence). Trimming took 8 bases from V and 2 from J; bases not matched to a gene: 3. This CDR3 has 13 amino acids.